The rows below give T cell receptor beta chains drawn from one sample of a study of blood T cells in healthy people across ages. TCRdb re-called the 5' RACE reads through MiXCR, storing one row per CDR3 protein. The data hold roughly 1,500,000 distinct CDR3 sequences, with approximately 38% observed a single time. The specimen was blood. The origin of the receptors is a woman aged 18-29 years in good health. Each CDR3 is given with its conserved first and last residue. A D gene is named only where the DNA matches it firmly. Size is stated for part of the rows, as once, few or many counts, or as a class when the clone is expanded.

TRBV20-1,TRBJ2-3,-,-,TGCAGTGCTAGAGATCACGTTGATACGCAGTATTTT,CSARDHVDTQYF
TRBV12-3/TRBV12-4,TRBJ2-2,-,-,TGTGCCAGCAGTTTAGGCCTTAGAACCGGGGAGCTGTTTTTT,CASSLGLRTGELFF
TRBV29-1,TRBJ2-3,-,-,TGCAGCGTTGATGGGGACGACACAGATACGCAGTATTTT,CSVDGDDTDTQYF
TRBV6-6,TRBJ1-5,-,TRBD1,TGTGCCAGCGGCCACGGGACAGCAAATCAGCCCCAGCATTTT,CASGHGTANQPQHF
TRBV7-9,TRBJ2-5,-,-,TGTGCCAGCAGCTTAATGGTAGGACTGGAGAATGAGCAGTACTTC,CASSLMVGLENEQYF
TRBV2,TRBJ2-1,-,TRBD2,TGTGCCGGCAGTGGTACTAGCGGGGGGGTCAGCTCCTACAATGAACAGTTCTTC,CAGSGTSGGVSSYNEQFF
TRBV20-1,TRBJ1-6,-,-,TGCAGTGCACCAGGCTCCTCCGGCTCCTATAATTCACCCCTCCACTTT,CSAPGSSGSYNSPLHF
TRBV30,TRBJ2-5,once,TRBD2,TGTGCCTCGGGGCTAGCGGGGACCCAGTACTTC,CASGLAGTQYF
TRBV6-5,TRBJ2-5,-,-,TGTGCCAGCAGTCTCGACACGGCGAAAGAGACCCAGTACTTC,CASSLDTAKETQYF
TRBV20-1,TRBJ2-5,few,-,TGCAGTGCCAAAAGGGGGGGACAAGAGACCCAGTACTTC,CSAKRGGQETQYF
TRBV18,TRBJ1-4,-,-,TGTGCCAGCTCACTTCGGGACCGTGAAAAACTGTTTTTT,CASSLRDREKLFF
TRBV10-3,TRBJ2-7,-,-,TGTGCCATCACCCGGGAGGGGGCCAGCTCCTACGAGCAGTACTTC,CAITREGASSYEQYF
TRBV3-1,TRBJ2-7,-,TRBD2,TGTGCCAGCAGCCAAGATCCAGGACTAGCGGGGGGGCGTGAGCAGTACTTC,CASSQDPGLAGGREQYF
TRBV10-3,TRBJ2-1,-,TRBD1,TGTGCCATCAGTGAGCCGGGACAGGGGGCGGACAATGAGCAGTTCTTC,CAISEPGQGADNEQFF
TRBV20-1,TRBJ2-1,-,-,TGCAGTGCTAGAATAGCCAGCCTTTATGAGCAGTTCTTC,CSARIASLYEQFF
TRBV6-1,TRBJ2-3,few,TRBD2,TGTGCCAGCAGTGCATGGGGACTAGCTGGAGATACGCAGTATTTT,CASSAWGLAGDTQYF
TRBV6-5,TRBJ1-2,-,-,TGTGCCAGCAGTAGTCACAGCTATGGCTACACCTTC,CASSSHSYGYTF
TRBV7-2,TRBJ2-7,once,TRBD1,TGTGCCAGCAGCCCCCGCCGGACAGGGACAGCGGGCGAGCAGTACTTC,CASSPRRTGTAGEQYF
TRBV4-1,TRBJ2-7,-,TRBD2,TGCGCCAGCAGCCCCCGGGGGGTCCGGAACGAGCAGTACTTC,CASSPRGVRNEQYF
TRBV30,TRBJ1-2,few,-,TGTGCCTGGGGGACGGGACTTGCCTATGGCTACACCTTC,CAWGTGLAYGYTF
TRBV28,TRBJ2-4,-,TRBD1,TGTGCCAGCAGGTCGCAGGGGGCGGCCAAAAACATTCAGTACTTC,CASRSQGAAKNIQYF
TRBV12-3/TRBV12-4,TRBJ2-4,-,-,TGTGCCAGCAGAGACACAAAAGGGAGAAACATTCAGTACTTC,CASRDTKGRNIQYF
TRBV9,TRBJ2-5,few,-,TGTGCCAGCAGCGTACTGGGGCACCAGCAAGAGACCCAGTACTTC,CASSVLGHQQETQYF
TRBV27,TRBJ2-7,few,TRBD1,TGTGCCAGCGGCCGGACAGGAGACCTCTACGAGCAGTACTTC,CASGRTGDLYEQYF
TRBV10-3,TRBJ1-2,few,TRBD1,TGTGCCATCAGCCGCGGGGGGGACAGATCCTATGGCTACACCTTC,CAISRGGDRSYGYTF
TRBV29-1,TRBJ2-5,-,-,TGCAGCGTTGAACTAGGTGAGCAGTACTTC,CSVELGEQYF
TRBV6-5,TRBJ1-1,few,-,TGTGCCAGCAGCCGGACAGAATTCACTGAAGCTTTCTTT,CASSRTEFTEAFF
TRBV5-1,TRBJ1-3,-,TRBD1,TGCGCCAGCAGCCGTAAAACAGGGGAACGGGGTGGAAACACCATATATTTT,CASSRKTGERGGNTIYF
TRBV6-1,TRBJ1-1,-,-,TGTGCCAGCAGTGCTACGCCCGAGGGGAACACTGAAGCTTTCTTT,CASSATPEGNTEAFF
TRBV7-2,TRBJ2-1,-,-,TGTGCCAGCAGCTGTCTGGACAGCCCCTACGAGCAGTTCTTC,CASSCLDSPYEQFF
TRBV4-2,TRBJ1-1,few,-,TGTGCCAGCAGCCAAGAACCGGGGGGGAACACTGAAGCTTTCTTT,CASSQEPGGNTEAFF
TRBV7-9,TRBJ2-7,-,-,TGTGCCAGCAGCTTAGATCCCTCGGGGTACAATGAGCAGTACTTC,CASSLDPSGYNEQYF
TRBV3-1,TRBJ2-3,few,-,TGTGCCAGCAGCCAAGGCGGGGGCTATAGCACAGATACGCAGTATTTT,CASSQGGGYSTDTQYF
TRBV6-6,TRBJ2-3,-,TRBD2,TGTGCCAGCAGGCGGGAGGAAGGCACAGATACGCAGTATTTT,CASRREEGTDTQYF
TRBV18,TRBJ2-5,-,-,TGTGCCAGCTCAACCCAGGGAGGTGCAGAGACCCAGTACTTC,CASSTQGGAETQYF
TRBV10-3,TRBJ2-1,-,TRBD2,TGTGCCATCAGCGAGCGGGAGGGAGACAATGAGCAGTTCTTC,CAISEREGDNEQFF
TRBV4-2,TRBJ2-7,-,TRBD2,TGTGCCAGCAGCCCAAGGGGACTAGCTCCTACCTACGAGCAGTACTTC,CASSPRGLAPTYEQYF
TRBV12-3/TRBV12-4,TRBJ2-1,once,TRBD2,TGTGCCAGCAGCGCTAGCGGGGGGGTGGGCAATGAGCAGTTCTTC,CASSASGGVGNEQFF
TRBV13,TRBJ2-7,-,-,TGTGCCAGCAGCCCCCCAATCGGGCGCTCCTACAATGAGCAGTACTTC,CASSPPIGRSYNEQYF
TRBV28,TRBJ1-3,few,-,TGTGCCAGCAGTTTGGTTGGCGGAAACACCATATATTTT,CASSLVGGNTIYF
TRBV7-3,TRBJ2-1,-,-,TGTGCCAGCAGTCCCCAGGCAGTGCCCTGCAATGAGCAGTTCTTC,CASSPQAVPCNEQFF